Below are 12 T cell receptor beta chains sequenced from a single sample in a study of cytomegalovirus exposure and HLA in healthy donors. Measured with immunoSEQ multiplex PCR; TCRdb has only the in-frame clones, and not every one. Of 70,000 or so clones in the sample, 91% were seen once. Sequenced material: PBMCs. Source of these receptors: a young man in good health and CMV-seronegative.

The J gene is TRBJ1-2, the V gene TRBV5-8; possibly TRBD1 for D (6 bases). The CDR3 length is 17 residues. The germline V and J ends were trimmed by 5 bases and 3 bases, with 23 bases remaining between them. Germline lookup yields CDR1 SGHTS and CDR2 YDEGEE. CDR3 DNA: TGTGCCAGCAGTTCAGGTCAAACAGGGAAACCCTACTATGGCTACACCTTC. Translated, it gives CASSSGQTGKPYYGYTF.

The genes are TRBV10-3 and TRBJ1-4; 9 nucleotides agree with TRBD1. The junction had 13 bases not matched to a gene; V was cut back by 0 bases and J by 5 bases. Germline V gene data show CDR1 as ENHRY and CDR2 as SYGVKD. The CDR3 loop spans 19 amino acids. CDR3 DNA sequence: TGTGCCATCAGTGAGTCTTACTCTACAATAGGGACAGGGAATGAAAAACTGTTTTTT. Translated: CAISESYSTIGTGNEKLFF.

This sequence joins TRBV7-9 and TRBJ2-3; D might be TRBD2 (6 bases). V shed 8 bases and J shed 6 bases, with 15 bases lying between them. The CDR3 is 13 amino acids. Germline CDR1 reads SEHNR; CDR2 reads FQNEAQ (reference sequence). The CDR3 coding sequence is TGTGCCAGCTCCGAGTCTAGCGCGGATACGCAGTATTTT. Its translation is CASSESSADTQYF.

The chain employs TRBV5-4 and TRBJ1-2, with unresolved D. V dropped 0 bases and J dropped 8 bases, with 14 bases sitting between them. Germline V gives CDR1 SGHNT, CDR2 YYREEE (reference sequence). The CDR3 contains 14 residues. The CDR3 loop reads CASSLEGRPGGYTF. CDR3 DNA: TGTGCCAGCAGCTTGGAAGGACGCCCGGGAGGCTACACCTTC. The whole variable domain, filled in from reference TRBV5-4 and TRBJ1-2, reads ETGVTQSPTHLIKTRGQQVTLRCSSQSGHNTVSWYQQALGQGPQFIFQYYREEENGRGNFPPRFSGLQFPNYSSELNVNALELDDSALYLCASSLEGRPGGYTFGSGTRLTVV.

This clone was observed a handful of times. The rearrangement joins TRBV27 to TRBJ2-7, with D possibly being TRBD2 (6 bases). CDR3 length: 13 residues. The V end was cut by 5 bases, the J end by 3 bases, with 11 bases between. Germline CDR1 is MNHEY and CDR2 is SMNVEV (reference sequence). CDR3 in amino acids: CASSTGTYYEQYF. The CDR3 DNA is TGTGCCAGCAGTACCGGGACTTACTACGAGCAGTACTTC.

This chain uses TRBV2 with TRBJ2-7; 12 bases align to TRBD2. This CDR3 region has 15 residues. Germline V gene data show CDR1 as SNHLY and CDR2 as FYNNEI. J gave up 5 bases and V 6 bases, and 8 bases lay outside the gene matches. The CDR3 bases are TGTGCCAGCAGCCCAGGACTAGCGGGACTCCACGAGCAGTACTTC. It translates to CASSPGLAGLHEQYF.

CDR3 nucleotides: TGTGCCAGCAGCCTACCCCAAAACGGGAGGATAGGTGAGCAGTTCTTC. This encodes CASSLPQNGRIGEQFF. The V and J genes are TRBV7-2 and TRBJ2-1; 7 bases match TRBD2. Germline V gives CDR1 SGHTA, CDR2 FQGNSA. J gave up 9 bases and V 5 bases, and 16 bases lay outside the gene matches. This CDR3 comprises 16 residues.

The rearrangement links TRBV11-1 to TRBJ2-7; D not certain. The length of the CDR3 is 12 residues. V was cut by 4 bases and J by 6 bases, with 10 bases left in between. Germline V gene sequence: CDR1 SGHAT, CDR2 FQDESV (reference sequence). The CDR3 here is CASSYERPEQYF. The CDR3 DNA sequence: TGTGCCAGCAGCTACGAGCGCCCCGAGCAGTACTTC.

The chain couples TRBV4-2 to TRBJ2-2; the D is unclear. V lost 1 base and J lost 5, with 14 bases in between. CDR3 length: 16 residues. The germline gives CDR1 LGHNA, CDR2 YNFKEQ. Here the CDR3 reads CASSQVTSAATGELFF. CDR3 DNA: TGTGCCAGCAGCCAAGTAACTTCCGCGGCGACCGGGGAGCTGTTTTTT.

This chain uses TRBV6-6 with TRBJ1-5; tentative D call: TRBD1 (6 bases). The CDR3 consists of 16 residues. Trimming shortened V by 6 bases and J by 9 bases, and 24 bases separated the two germline ends. Germline V CDR1 and CDR2: MNHNY, SVGAGI (reference sequence). CDR3 DNA: TGTGCCAGCAGAGACCCACAGGGATCCCGGGGTAGGCCCCAGCATTTT. As protein: CASRDPQGSRGRPQHF.

CDR3 sequence (DNA): TGTGCCAGCAGTTTAGCCGGACACCACTCCGCTAGCACAGATACGCAGTATTTT. It is translated as CASSLAGHHSASTDTQYF. This rearrangement joins TRBV27 to TRBJ2-3; TRBD1 might be the D (5 bases). V was shortened by 2 bases and J by 0 bases, with 18 bases between the two germline ends. The germline V gene has CDR1 MNHEY and CDR2 SMNVEV (reference sequence). The CDR3 is made up of 18 amino acids.

The rearrangement uses TRBV6-4 and TRBJ2-1; tentative D call: TRBD1 (5 bases). The V end was cut by 0 bases, the J end by 5 bases, with 5 bases between. CDR3 size: 13 residues. Germline CDR1 reads MRHNA; CDR2 reads SNTAGT. The CDR3 DNA reads as TGTGCCAGCAGTGACTCGGACAACAATGAGCAGTTCTTC. Its protein is CASSDSDNNEQFF.